A selection of T cell receptor beta chains follows, all from one sample in a study of blood T cell repertoires in COVID-19. Here immunoSEQ multiplex PCR was the method, and the copy in TCRdb shows in-frame clones only, minus some. The sample carries more than 95,000 clones, around four fifths recorded once. Sequencing was performed on peripheral blood. The origin of the receptors is a man aged 60 to 69 with acute or convalescent COVID-19. Both conserved end residues are part of each CDR3. The D gene is left open where the match is weak.

j_call | d_call | v_call | cdr3_aa
TRBJ2-7 | . | TRBV6-2/TRBV6-3 | CASSPRYHEQYF
TRBJ2-3 | TRBD1 | TRBV10-2 | CASSVREKGASDTQYF
TRBJ1-1 | . | TRBV20-1 | CSARPGTEAFF
TRBJ1-5 | . | TRBV6-5 | CATHYSNQPQHF
TRBJ2-2 | . | TRBV30 | CAWSPPVLSGELFF
TRBJ1-3 | . | TRBV7-9 | CASSLPGGGSSGNTIYF
TRBJ2-5 | TRBD1 | TRBV7-3 | CASSETPGQQETQYF
TRBJ2-7 | . | TRBV5-4 | CASSLGQGFDEQYF
TRBJ2-5 | TRBD2 | TRBV6-5 | CASSYSGLGGGETQYF
TRBJ1-1 | . | TRBV5-1 | CASSYGQNTEAFF
TRBJ2-7 | TRBD1 | TRBV5-4 | CASSLESPGQGAYEQYF
TRBJ1-1 | . | TRBV30 | CAWLDFREAFF
TRBJ2-2 | . | TRBV7-9 | CASSSGRAERTGELFF
TRBJ2-3 | TRBD1 | TRBV19 | CASSLRGTGGPDTQYF
TRBJ2-3 | . | TRBV10-3 | CAISNDRDSSTDTQYF
TRBJ2-7 | . | TRBV10-3 | CAISESLGGRVHEQYF
TRBJ1-3 | . | TRBV11-2 | CASSPGDGASGNTIYF
TRBJ2-6 | TRBD1 | TRBV2 | CASSVRGQVSGANVLTF
TRBJ2-3 | . | TRBV10-3 | CAISESTTGADTQYF
TRBJ2-1 | TRBD1 | TRBV7-2 | CASSPGTGYNEQFF
TRBJ1-1 | . | TRBV19 | CASTLTRWRENTEAFF
TRBJ2-5 | . | TRBV12-3/TRBV12-4 | CASSLQNQETQYF
TRBJ2-1 | TRBD2 | TRBV30 | CAWSVLLWWTSGSYEQFF
TRBJ2-3 | . | TRBV7-9 | CASSRGALSTDTQYF
. | . | TRBV7-9 | CASSPPVHSSYEQYF
TRBJ1-2 | . | TRBV4-1 | CASSQDGGLLGYTF
TRBJ2-3 | TRBD1 | TRBV7-3 | CASSLTGRDTQYF
TRBJ2-2 | TRBD1 | TRBV7-2 | CASRIKGANTGELFF
TRBJ1-5 | . | TRBV7-2 | CASSLDRQQPQHF
TRBJ2-5 | TRBD2 | TRBV6-2/TRBV6-3 | CASSYFRQILAGLQETQYF
TRBJ2-2 | . | TRBV7-3 | CASSLFVSRRGTGELFF
TRBJ1-5 | . | TRBV29-1 | CSVSISNQPQHF
TRBJ2-7 | . | TRBV28 | CASSLGRDYEQYF
TRBJ1-4 | TRBD1 | TRBV27 | CASSIRQGGEKLFF
TRBJ2-2 | . | TRBV19 | CASSPGTGELFF
TRBJ2-3 | TRBD1 | TRBV28 | CASPPGQGVTDTQYF
TRBJ1-5 | . | TRBV6-1 | CASSEAGAGNYQPQHF
TRBJ2-1 | TRBD2 | TRBV3-1/TRBV3-2 | CASSYSGQAYNEQFF
TRBJ2-2 | TRBD1 | TRBV7-3 | CASSLGDREPGELFF